This TCR beta chain was documented in a study of blood T cell repertoires in COVID-19. Each participant's cohort was designated according to participant-reported clinical history. Germline V gives CDR1 LGHDT, CDR2 YNNKEL (reference sequence). Unmatched junction bases numbered 12, after V lost 0 bases and J lost 2 bases. The CDR3 loop spans 19 amino acids. Sequenced by immunoSEQ multiplex PCR; TCRdb stores in-frame clones only, minus some. The repertoire consists of approximately 170,000 clones, with around four fifths occurring once and the leading ten covering approximately 4%. The J gene is TRBJ2-5, the V gene TRBV3-1 (or the pseudogene TRBV3-2), with 10 positions matching TRBD2. What was sequenced was PBMCs or T cells enriched from blood (not recorded which). This TCR was recovered from a woman aged 45-65 years who had recovered from COVID-19. The DNA for the CDR3 is TGTGCCAGCAGCCAAGAGACTGCAGCGGGGGGGCGAGGGCAAGAGACCCAGTACTTC. Its protein is CASSQETAAGGRGQETQYF.